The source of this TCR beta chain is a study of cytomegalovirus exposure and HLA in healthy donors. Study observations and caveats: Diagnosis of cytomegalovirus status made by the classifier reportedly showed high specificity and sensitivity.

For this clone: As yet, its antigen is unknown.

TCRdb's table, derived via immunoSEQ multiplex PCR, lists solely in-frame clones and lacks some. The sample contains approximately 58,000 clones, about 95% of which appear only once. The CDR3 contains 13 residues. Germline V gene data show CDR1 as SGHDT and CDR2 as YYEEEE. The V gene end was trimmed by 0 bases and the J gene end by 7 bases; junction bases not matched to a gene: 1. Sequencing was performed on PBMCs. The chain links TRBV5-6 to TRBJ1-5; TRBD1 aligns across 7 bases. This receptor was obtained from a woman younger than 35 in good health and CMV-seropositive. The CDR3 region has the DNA TGTGCCAGCAGCTTGGAAGGGGGCCAGCCCCAGCATTTT. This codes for CASSLEGGQPQHF.